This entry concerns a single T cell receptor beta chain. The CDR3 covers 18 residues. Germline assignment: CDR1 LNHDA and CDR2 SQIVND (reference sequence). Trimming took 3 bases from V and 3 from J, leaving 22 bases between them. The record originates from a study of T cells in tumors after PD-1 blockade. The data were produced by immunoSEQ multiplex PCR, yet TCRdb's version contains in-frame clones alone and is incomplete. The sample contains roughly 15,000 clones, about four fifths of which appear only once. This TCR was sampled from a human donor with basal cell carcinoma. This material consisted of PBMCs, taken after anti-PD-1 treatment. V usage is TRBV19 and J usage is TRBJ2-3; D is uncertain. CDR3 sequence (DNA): TGTGCCAGTAGTATGGTTTACCAGCTAACCCCAGGAACAGATACGCAGTATTTT. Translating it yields CASSMVYQLTPGTDTQYF.